The 25 T cell receptor beta chains below come from one sample, sequenced in a study of blood T cell repertoires in COVID-19. Profiled with immunoSEQ multiplex PCR; TCRdb holds only in-frame clones, not every one. The sample lists about 110,000 clones, 76% occurring once. What was sequenced was peripheral blood. These receptors were obtained from a man aged 80 or over with COVID-19, enrolled during active disease.

The chain carries TRBV7-6 and TRBJ1-2; D possibly corresponds to TRBD1 (6 bases). The CDR3 has 15 residues. CDR1 and CDR2 (germline): SGHVS, FNYEAQ. Trimming left V 8 bases short and J 4 bases short, with 20 bases between. The CDR3 DNA follows: TGTGCCAGCCGACCCTCGCTCGACAGGCTCTATGGCTACACCTTC. It yields the protein CASRPSLDRLYGYTF.

The rearrangement uses TRBV11-2 and TRBJ1-1; 7 bases are shared with TRBD1. Germline V gives CDR1 SGHAT, CDR2 FQNNGV. The trim removed 5 bases at V and 0 bases at J, leaving 6 bases unmatched. This CDR3 region has 15 residues. CDR3 residues: CASSLPRGMNTEAFF. DNA of the CDR3: TGTGCCAGCAGCCTACCCAGGGGGATGAACACTGAAGCTTTCTTT.

This clone has only a few counts. The J gene is TRBJ1-5, the V gene TRBV23-1; weak D call: TRBD1 (6 bases). TRBV23-1 is filed as an ORF, its function uncertain. V shed 3 bases and J shed 0 bases, with 15 bases lying between them. CDR3 length: 17 amino acids. The CDR3 DNA follows: TGCGCCAGCAGTCACTCCTGGGACAATTATAGCAATCAGCCCCAGCATTTT. It is translated as CASSHSWDNYSNQPQHF.

This rearrangement joins TRBV2 to TRBJ1-1; weak D call: TRBD1 (5 bases). The CDR3 runs 11 residues. Germline V gene lookup returns CDR1 SNHLY and CDR2 FYNNEI. Deletions cut 7 bases from V and 8 bases from J, with 11 bases between. The CDR3 sequence: CASTSTVEAFF. As DNA, the CDR3 is TGTGCCAGCACCTCGACAGTAGAAGCTTTCTTT.

This sequence joins TRBV6-6 and TRBJ1-2, with TRBD1 matching 11 bases. CDR1 is MNHNY, CDR2 SVGAGI, per germline (reference sequence). This CDR3 comprises 15 residues. Losses at the gene ends were 4 bases for V and 5 bases for J; bases not matched to a gene: 6. The CDR3 here is CASSFRTGGGYGYTF. The CDR3 DNA reads TGTGCCAGCAGTTTTCGGACAGGGGGCGGGTATGGCTACACCTTC.

This clone was seen just once. The rearrangement uses TRBV25-1 and TRBJ2-3; TRBD2 agrees at 8 bases. The CDR3 has 14 amino acids. The J segment lost 3 bases and the V segment lost 5 bases, leaving 4 bases of the junction unmatched. Germline V gives CDR1 MGHDK, CDR2 SYGVNS. This chain's CDR3 is CASSLAGGTDTQYF. CDR3 in DNA: TGTGCCAGCAGTCTCGCGGGAGGTACAGATACGCAGTATTTT.

The chain combines TRBV7-5 with TRBJ2-1; the D segment call TRBD2 is taken from the table without a DNA check. TRBV7-5 is assigned pseudogene status. This CDR3 contains 14 residues. The CDR3 spells CARSLGDSNDEQFF. The CDR3 DNA follows: TGTGCCAGAAGCTTAGGGGACTCTAATGATGAGCAGTTCTTC.

This CDR3 reads CASSLAAQGGDEQYF. The CDR3 DNA follows: TGTGCCAGCAGCTTAGCGGCCCAGGGAGGCGACGAGCAGTACTTC. The chain couples TRBV7-2 to TRBJ2-7; maybe TRBD2 (6 bases). Trimming removed 0 bases at V and 5 bases at J, with 14 bases between. The CDR3 totals 15 residues. Germline loops: CDR1 SGHTA, CDR2 FQGNSA.

V usage is TRBV9 and J usage is TRBJ2-1, with D perhaps TRBD1 (6 bases). Deletions cut 3 bases from V and 0 bases from J, with 19 bases between. CDR1 and CDR2 (germline): SGDLS, YYNGEE. The CDR3 totals 18 residues. CDR3 bases: TGTGCCAGCAGCGACTCTCCGCACCAGGGGAGCTCCTACAATGAGCAGTTCTTC. Protein sequence: CASSDSPHQGSSYNEQFF.

The V call is TRBV5-1, the J call TRBJ1-1, with a tentative D call TRBD1 (6 bases). This CDR3 comprises 16 residues. Trimming pared 0 bases from V and 0 bases from J, leaving 12 bases between. Germline CDR1 is SGHRS and CDR2 is YFSETQ. The CDR3 protein is CASSLDPQGLNTEAFF. DNA for the CDR3: TGCGCCAGCAGCTTGGATCCTCAGGGGTTGAACACTGAAGCTTTCTTT.

The chain links TRBV6-6 to TRBJ1-6; the match to TRBD1 covers 10 bases. Trimming cost V 5 bases and J 3 bases; bases outside gene matches: 7. This CDR3 has 17 amino acids. Germline V gene sequence: CDR1 MNHNY, CDR2 SVGAGI (reference sequence). The CDR3 reads CASSPWTGGNYNSPLHF. The CDR3 DNA is TGTGCCAGCAGTCCCTGGACAGGGGGGAACTATAATTCACCCCTCCACTTT.

The rearrangement links TRBV9 to TRBJ2-5; TRBD1 agrees at 12 bases. Germline-derived CDR1 and CDR2 are SGDLS and YYNGEE. CDR3 size: 14 residues. V gave up 10 bases and J gave up 4 bases; unmatched junction bases: 8. The CDR3 coding sequence is TGTGCCCGCGGGGGGGACAGGGGGCGAGAGACCCAGTACTTC. This encodes CARGGDRGRETQYF.

The J gene is TRBJ2-7, the V gene TRBV4-1, with TRBD1 matching 9 bases. From germline, CDR1 is MGHRA and CDR2 YSYEKL. Trimming at V came to 4 bases and at J to 4 bases, leaving 5 bases not matched to a gene. The CDR3 length is 14 residues. The CDR3 nucleotides read TGCGCCAGCAGCCGCTCAGGGACAGGGTACGAGCAGTACTTC. Translating gives CASSRSGTGYEQYF.

J is TRBJ2-7 and V is TRBV11-2; TRBD2 matches at 8 bases. Per germline, CDR1 SGHAT and CDR2 FQNNGV. CDR3 length: 18 residues. Trimming cost V 4 bases and J 2 bases; bases outside gene matches: 16. The DNA for the CDR3 is TGTGCCAGCAGCTCAAACCCTACCGCCTATAGCGGGACCTACGAGCAGTACTTC. This codes for CASSSNPTAYSGTYEQYF.

V usage is TRBV7-9 and J usage is TRBJ2-7; 10 bases match TRBD2. The CDR3 contains 14 residues. The J segment lost 6 bases and the V segment lost 4 bases, leaving 6 bases of the junction unmatched. Germline V CDR1 and CDR2: SEHNR, FQNEAQ (reference sequence). The CDR3 region is CASSSSGRTGEQYF. In DNA, the CDR3 is TGTGCCAGCAGCTCTAGCGGGAGAACGGGCGAGCAGTACTTC.

This clone was seen once. The chain employs TRBV11-3 and TRBJ2-6; possible D gene TRBD1, 5 bases. The CDR3 runs to 13 residues. Trimming pared 9 bases from V and 3 bases from J, leaving 9 bases between. The germline gives CDR1 SGHNT, CDR2 YENEEA. CDR3 amino acids: CASQGYGANVLTF. The CDR3 bases are TGTGCCAGTCAGGGTTATGGGGCCAACGTCCTGACTTTC.

This clone is a singleton in its sample. V and J are TRBV28 and TRBJ2-4, with TRBD2 matching over 12 bases. The J segment lost 2 bases and the V segment lost 3 bases, leaving 17 bases of the junction unmatched. The CDR3 has 21 amino acids. CDR1 is MDHEN, CDR2 SYDVKM, per germline. Here the CDR3 reads CASSLRTDSSGRAYSKNIQYF. The CDR3 DNA is TGTGCCAGCAGTTTGAGGACAGATTCTAGCGGGAGGGCCTATTCCAAAAACATTCAGTACTTC.

In this sample, this clone turned up many times. The chain carries TRBV6-5 and TRBJ2-7; 8 bases agree with TRBD2. Per germline, CDR1 MNHEY and CDR2 SVGAGI. This CDR3 is built from 15 residues. V lost 9 bases, J lost 1 base, and 11 bases stayed unmatched. CDR3 DNA sequence: TGTGCCAGTCACGCGCTCGGGGGGGGGTCCTACGAGCAGTACTTC. Protein sequence: CASHALGGGSYEQYF.

The genes are TRBV5-1 and TRBJ1-2, with 7 nucleotides matching TRBD1. Germline lookup yields CDR1 SGHRS and CDR2 YFSETQ. The V segment lost 4 bases and the J segment 1 base; nucleotides outside the gene matches: 4. This CDR3 region has 14 residues. CDR3 in DNA: TGCGCCAGCAGCGGGGACAGCCTTAACTATGGCTACACCTTC. It translates to CASSGDSLNYGYTF.

V gene TRBV10-3 combines with J gene TRBJ1-2, with D maybe TRBD1 (5 bases). Trimming shortened V by 9 bases and J by 2 bases, and 10 bases separated the two germline ends. The germline V gene encodes CDR1 ENHRY and CDR2 SYGVKD. The CDR3 runs to 12 residues. CDR3 nucleotide sequence: TGTGCCATTCAGGGAAAAAACTATGGCTACACCTTC. The encoded protein is CAIQGKNYGYTF.

J is TRBJ1-1 and V is TRBV5-8, with TRBD1 matching 10 bases. The V and J ends lost 4 bases and 6 bases, in that order; junction bases with no gene match: 6. Germline loops: CDR1 SGHTS, CDR2 YDEGEE. The CDR3 contains 14 residues. The chain's CDR3 is CASSRGQGWAEAFF. In DNA form, the CDR3 reads TGTGCCAGCAGCCGGGGACAGGGGTGGGCTGAAGCTTTCTTT.

The chain couples TRBV5-5 to TRBJ2-3, with a possible D match to TRBD2 (6 bases). This CDR3 is built from 14 residues. V was shortened by 8 bases and J by 0 bases, with 13 bases between the two germline ends. From germline, CDR1 is SGHKS and CDR2 YYEKEE (reference sequence). CDR3 coding DNA: TGTGCCAGACACGGAGGGGCTAGCACAGATACGCAGTATTTT. This gives the protein CARHGGASTDTQYF.

The V call is TRBV14, the J call TRBJ2-5; a possible D gene is TRBD1 (6 bases). The ends were cut back, 5 bases at V and 7 bases at J, with 17 bases in the middle. Per germline, CDR1 SGHDN and CDR2 FVKESK. The CDR3 runs 14 residues. The CDR3 nucleotides read TGTGCCAGCAGCGCGAGGGGGTCCTGGGTGACCCAGTACTTC. Its protein product is CASSARGSWVTQYF.

Only a few counts were recorded for this clone. The rearrangement uses TRBV29-1 and TRBJ2-5; 7 bases fit TRBD1. Losses at the gene ends were 3 bases for V and 6 bases for J; bases not matched to a gene: 7. From germline, CDR1 is SQVTM and CDR2 ANQGSEA. The length of the CDR3 is 13 residues. The CDR3 loop reads CSVDKGALQTQYF. Written as DNA, the CDR3 is TGCAGCGTTGATAAGGGGGCCCTCCAGACCCAGTACTTC.

The chain has TRBV4-2 and TRBJ2-1; D perhaps matches TRBD1 (5 bases). From germline, CDR1 is LGHNA and CDR2 YNFKEQ. Trimming stripped 0 bases from V and 8 bases from J, with 11 bases between. The CDR3 runs 14 residues. The CDR3 region has the DNA TGTGCCAGCAGCCAAGAGGGGCTCGGCGATGAGCAGTTCTTC. Its protein is CASSQEGLGDEQFF.